One T cell receptor (beta chain) is described in this entry. Those enrolled in Seattle joined during active infection and were followed longitudinally afterward. The CDR3 runs to 14 residues. Looked up from germline, CDR1 is SNHLY and CDR2 is FYNNEI. V was shortened by 7 bases and J by 6 bases, with 16 bases between the two germline ends. The sample comes from a study of blood T cell repertoires in COVID-19. At the level of the study: The United States, Italy and Spain provided the acute and convalescent COVID-19 samples. The analysed material was cDNA or gDNA that came from T cells, B-cell-depleted T cells, or PBMCs.

Original handling: Using reference gene primer amplification, nucleated cell counts were estimated. The repertoire was sequenced with immunoSEQ multiplex PCR; TCRdb's copy has only in-frame clones and lacks some. The V and J calls and clone size are taken from that table; D and trimming were inferred from the DNA. The sample yields 150,000 or so clones, roughly 91% seen once. The sample comprised peripheral blood. The rearrangement links TRBV2 to TRBJ2-1, with D possibly matching TRBD1 (6 bases). This clonotype originated in a man in his 60s with COVID-19, enrolled during active disease. CDR3 DNA sequence: TGTGCCAGCATGGAACAGGGACCTGGCAATGAGCAGTTCTTC. It encodes CASMEQGPGNEQFF.